One and the same sample provided the 17 T cell receptor beta chains below, sequenced in a study of T cell responses to AZD1222 COVID-19 vaccine (dated by TCRdb to about 2021). Library preparation was by the immunoSEQ multiplex PCR assay. Held by TCRdb, this immuneACCESS table contains in-frame sequences only and omits some clones. Under half of the omission traces to an unresolved V gene where checked; the cause of the rest is unknown. The sample contains about 140,000 clones, around 88% of them found a single time. The ten largest make up 3% to 4.5% of the sample. The time point label corresponds to: baseline before first vaccination. The material sequenced was peripheral blood, taken on day 0 of AZD1222 vaccination. The receptors were gathered from an adult in good health.

CDR3 sequence reads: CASTIDRGRGSTF. CDR3 nucleotides: TGTGCCAGCACTATTGACAGGGGGCGAGGTAGCACCTTC. The J gene is TRBJ1-2, the V gene TRBV7-2, with TRBD1 matching over 10 bases. CDR1 and CDR2 (germline): SGHTA, FQGNSA. V shed 7 bases, J shed 13 bases, and the junction held 12 bases outside the gene matches. The CDR3 extends over 13 amino acids.

The chain employs TRBV18 and TRBJ1-5; no reliable D call. V was pared by 5 bases and J by 6 bases, with 11 bases between. The germline CDR1 and CDR2 sequences are KGHSH and LQKENI. CDR3 length equals 13 residues. CDR3 bases: TGTGCCAGCTCAAACGACGTCGGTCAGCCCCAGCATTTT. Translating gives CASSNDVGQPQHF.

This sequence joins TRBV5-1 and TRBJ1-1; 8 bases are a match to TRBD1. CDR3 size: 13 residues. CDR1 is SGHRS, CDR2 YFSETQ, per germline. The J segment lost 3 bases and the V segment lost 5 bases, leaving 3 bases of the junction unmatched. The CDR3 DNA is TGCGCCAGCAGACAACAGGGGGACACTGAAGCTTTCTTT. Translating it yields CASRQQGDTEAFF.

The rearrangement joins TRBV7-2 to TRBJ1-2, with 7 bases lining up with TRBD1. CDR1 and CDR2 from the germline V gene are SGHTA and FQGNSA. V shed 3 bases and J 5 bases; nucleotides not matched to a gene: 3. CDR3 length equals 13 residues. CDR3 bases: TGTGCCAGCAGCTTCGACAGGGCGTATGGCTACACCTTC. Its translation is CASSFDRAYGYTF.

This clone was observed a handful of times. This chain links TRBV6-1 with TRBJ1-1; a possible D gene is TRBD1 (6 bases). The V end was cut by 3 bases, the J end by 0 bases, with 14 bases between. The CDR3 has 16 residues. Germline V CDR1 and CDR2: MNHNS, SASEGT. CDR3 region: CASSEWRGAMNTEAFF. CDR3 nucleotides: TGTGCCAGCAGTGAGTGGAGGGGGGCCATGAACACTGAAGCTTTCTTT.

The chain employs TRBV18 and TRBJ1-3; D is perhaps TRBD1 (6 bases). The CDR3 runs 15 residues. Trimming removed 1 base from V and 3 bases from J, with 10 bases in between. CDR1 is KGHSH, CDR2 LQKENI, per germline. For the CDR3, the DNA is TGTGCCAGCTCACCACGGTACAGGGATGGAAACACCATATATTTT. Amino acid sequence: CASSPRYRDGNTIYF.

The chain joins TRBV4-1 to TRBJ2-7, with D unclear. CDR1 and CDR2 from the germline V gene are MGHRA and YSYEKL. With 1 base removed from V and 4 bases from J, the gap between germline ends came to 11 bases. The CDR3 has 14 residues. In nucleotides, the CDR3 is TGCGCCAGCAGCCAAGTTTCCAGACGTTACGAGCAGTACTTC. Its protein product is CASSQVSRRYEQYF.

The chain recombines TRBV6-2 or TRBV6-3 with TRBJ1-5; 7 nucleotides agree with TRBD1. CDR1 is MNHEY and CDR2 is SVGEGT in the germline V gene. The CDR3 sequence is 14 residues long. V shed 5 bases and J 4 bases; nucleotides not matched to a gene: 5. As DNA, the CDR3 is TGTGCCAGCAGTGCGACAGGGACGAATCAGCCCCAGCATTTT. This codes for CASSATGTNQPQHF.

The V and J genes are TRBV30 and TRBJ1-1; D not certain. V lost 8 bases to trimming and J lost 6 bases, with 16 bases between them. Per germline, CDR1 GTSNPN and CDR2 SVGIG (reference sequence). The CDR3 extends over 12 amino acids. CDR3 in DNA: TGTGCCGCCCATACAGTGTGGGCTGAAGCTTTCTTT. Translating it yields CAAHTVWAEAFF.

This chain joins TRBV14 and TRBJ2-7; 7 bases fit TRBD1. Germline V lookup: CDR1 SGHDN, CDR2 FVKESK. The CDR3 contains 15 residues. Trimming removed 0 bases from V and 0 bases from J; junction bases left unmatched: 2. The CDR3 spells CASSQEGQISYEQYF. CDR3 DNA: TGTGCCAGCAGCCAAGAGGGACAGATCTCCTACGAGCAGTACTTC.

This clone was detected only once. The V and J genes are TRBV12-3 or TRBV12-4 and TRBJ1-1; 9 positions agree with TRBD1. V was clipped by 11 bases and J by 2 bases; unmatched bases: 6. This CDR3 has 13 residues. The CDR3 DNA reads TGTGCCTCCAGGGGACAGGGCAACACTGAAGCTTTCTTT. This gives the protein CASRGQGNTEAFF.

The chain is built from TRBV30 and TRBJ1-3, with D hard to call. This CDR3 region has 13 residues. Germline V gene sequence: CDR1 GTSNPN, CDR2 SVGIG (reference sequence). V shed 3 bases and J shed 0 bases, with 6 bases lying between them. The CDR3 spells CAWSLNSGNTIYF. The CDR3, as DNA: TGTGCCTGGAGCCTAAACTCTGGAAACACCATATATTTT.

The V call is TRBV11-3, the J call TRBJ2-2; D is unresolved. V lost 4 bases, J lost 7 bases, and 16 bases lay in between. The CDR3 contains 15 residues. Germline loops: CDR1 SGHNT, CDR2 YENEEA. Here the CDR3 reads CASSSILMGHGELFF. CDR3 in DNA: TGTGCCAGCAGCTCTATCTTAATGGGTCACGGGGAGCTGTTTTTT.

The chain employs TRBV6-5 and TRBJ2-7; unclear D gene. The V end lost 1 base, the J end lost 5 bases, and 12 bases lay between the germline ends. There are 14 residues in the CDR3. Looked up from germline, CDR1 is MNHEY and CDR2 is SVGAGI. The CDR3 reads CASSYLSSGDEQYF. Here the CDR3 DNA reads TGTGCCAGCAGTTACTTATCGTCTGGGGACGAGCAGTACTTC.

The genes are TRBV6-2 or TRBV6-3 and TRBJ2-1, with D hard to call. V dropped 0 bases and J dropped 0 bases, with 3 bases sitting between them. Germline values: CDR1 MNHEY, CDR2 SVGEGT. This CDR3 contains 14 residues. The CDR3 nucleotides are TGTGCCAGCAGTTACTCGAGCTCCTACAATGAGCAGTTCTTC. Its translation: CASSYSSSYNEQFF.

The chain links TRBV27 to TRBJ1-5, with no clear D. This CDR3 contains 14 residues. V was shortened by 5 bases and J by 3 bases, with 11 bases between the two germline ends. Germline V gene lookup returns CDR1 MNHEY and CDR2 SMNVEV (reference sequence). The CDR3 sequence is CASSPGPVNQPQHF. The CDR3 bases are TGTGCCAGCAGTCCAGGACCGGTCAATCAGCCCCAGCATTTT.

This chain uses TRBV4-3 with TRBJ2-7, with 10 bases matching TRBD1. Per the germline V gene, CDR1 is LGHNA and CDR2 is YSLEER. The CDR3 extends over 14 amino acids. V gave up 4 bases and J gave up 7 bases; unmatched junction bases: 7. The CDR3, as DNA: TGCGCCAGCAGCCCAGGGACAGGGGATGTGGAGCAGTACTTC. Protein product: CASSPGTGDVEQYF.